These 6 T cell receptor beta chains were all obtained from the same sample, sequenced in a study of T-cell reconstitution after alpha-beta-depleted transplantation in children. Unique molecular identifiers tagged the TCRbeta library. TCRdb re-called the PCR reads through MiXCR, storing one row per CDR3 protein. The sample holds approximately 400,000 distinct CDR3 sequences, roughly a tenth seen once. This material consisted of PBMCs from the stem cell graft donor, taken from the stem cell graft. These receptor sequences come from a human donor who donated a stem cell graft to a child with acute myeloid leukemia.

The CDR3 protein is CASSMGRHTEAFF. The CDR3 DNA reads TGTGCCAGCAGTATGGGACGGCACACTGAAGCTTTCTTT. The rearrangement uses TRBV3-1 and TRBJ1-1; D is perhaps TRBD1 (5 bases). The germline CDR1 and CDR2 sequences are LGHDT and YNNKEL (reference sequence). There are 13 residues in the CDR3. The V and J ends lost 6 bases and 3 bases respectively, with 11 bases between them.

This clonotype has a handful of counts. The chain joins TRBV27 to TRBJ2-1; 10 nucleotides match TRBD2. Germline loops: CDR1 MNHEY, CDR2 SMNVEV (reference sequence). V lost 0 bases and J lost 9; bases outside the gene matches: 2. The CDR3 runs 14 residues. CDR3 DNA: TGTGCCAGCAGTTTATCGGCTAGCGGGAGTGAGCAGTTCTTC. It codes for CASSLSASGSEQFF.

At least ten counts were recorded for this clonotype. The rearrangement uses TRBV12-3 or TRBV12-4 and TRBJ2-2; D is possibly TRBD2 (6 bases). The CDR3 has 16 residues. V gave up 3 bases and J gave up 1 base, with 12 bases separating them. CDR3 in amino acids: CASSLSGGRNTGELFF. Here the CDR3 DNA reads TGTGCCAGCAGTTTGTCTGGGGGGAGGAACACCGGGGAGCTGTTTTTT.

This chain connects TRBV5-6 to TRBJ2-1, with 13 bases matching TRBD2. CDR3 length: 14 amino acids. Germline V lookup: CDR1 SGHDT, CDR2 YYEEEE. Trimming took 6 bases from V and 9 from J; bases not matched to a gene: 6. CDR3 coding DNA: TGTGCCAGCAACCCCAGACTAGCGGGAGGTGAGCAGTTCTTC. Protein: CASNPRLAGGEQFF.

The rearrangement joins TRBV6-1 to TRBJ1-5, with a weak D call TRBD1 (5 bases). The CDR3 loop spans 15 amino acids. V gave up 7 bases and J gave up 0 bases, with 13 bases separating them. The germline V gene has CDR1 MNHNS and CDR2 SASEGT. DNA for the CDR3: TGTGCCAGCACGGGGAGGCAGGGTAGCAATCAGCCCCAGCATTTT. Amino acid sequence: CASTGRQGSNQPQHF.

This clonotype came up a few times. This chain uses TRBV6-5 with TRBJ2-1, with 8 bases matching TRBD2. The CDR3 contains 18 residues. In germline, CDR1 is MNHEY, CDR2 SVGAGI. J was trimmed by 2 bases and V by 6 bases; bases with no gene match: 15. In DNA, the CDR3 is TGTGCCAGCAGATACAACTCCGGGACTAGTAATCCCTACAATGAGCAGTTCTTC. Its translation: CASRYNSGTSNPYNEQFF.